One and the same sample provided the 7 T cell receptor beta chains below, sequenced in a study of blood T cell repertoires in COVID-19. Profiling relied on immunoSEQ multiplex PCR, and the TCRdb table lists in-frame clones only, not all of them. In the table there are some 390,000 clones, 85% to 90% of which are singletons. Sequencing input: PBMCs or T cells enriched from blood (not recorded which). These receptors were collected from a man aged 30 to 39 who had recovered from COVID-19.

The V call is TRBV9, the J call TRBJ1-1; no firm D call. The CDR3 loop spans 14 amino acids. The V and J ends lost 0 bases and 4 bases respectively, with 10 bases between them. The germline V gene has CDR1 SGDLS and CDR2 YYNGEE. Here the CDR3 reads CASSVGQIPTEAFF. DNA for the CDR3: TGTGCCAGCAGCGTAGGACAAATCCCCACTGAAGCTTTCTTT.

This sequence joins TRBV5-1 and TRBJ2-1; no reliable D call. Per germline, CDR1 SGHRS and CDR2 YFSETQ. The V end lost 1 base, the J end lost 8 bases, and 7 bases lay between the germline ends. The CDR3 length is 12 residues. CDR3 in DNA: TGCGCCAGCAGCTTGTATATTGATGAGCAGTTCTTC. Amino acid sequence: CASSLYIDEQFF.

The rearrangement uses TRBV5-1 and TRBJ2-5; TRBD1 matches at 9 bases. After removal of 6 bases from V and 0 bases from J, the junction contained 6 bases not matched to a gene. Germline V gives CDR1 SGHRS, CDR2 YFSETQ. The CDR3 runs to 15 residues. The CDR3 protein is CASNRQGVNQETQYF. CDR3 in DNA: TGCGCCAGCAACAGACAGGGGGTAAACCAAGAGACCCAGTACTTC.

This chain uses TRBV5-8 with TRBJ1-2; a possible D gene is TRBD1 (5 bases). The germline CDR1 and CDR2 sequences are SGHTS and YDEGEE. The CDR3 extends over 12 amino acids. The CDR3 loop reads CWWGQVNYGYTF. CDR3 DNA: TGTTGGTGGGGCCAGGTGAACTATGGCTACACCTTC.

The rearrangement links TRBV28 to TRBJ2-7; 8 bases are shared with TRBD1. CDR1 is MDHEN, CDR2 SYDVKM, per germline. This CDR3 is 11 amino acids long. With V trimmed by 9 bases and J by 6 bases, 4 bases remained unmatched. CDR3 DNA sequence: TGTGCCAGTAGGACAGGGATCGAGCAGTACTTC. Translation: CASRTGIEQYF.

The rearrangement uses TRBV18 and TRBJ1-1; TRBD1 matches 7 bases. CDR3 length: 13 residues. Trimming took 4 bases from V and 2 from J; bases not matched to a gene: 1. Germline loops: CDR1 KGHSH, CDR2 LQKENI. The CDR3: CASSQGANTEAFF. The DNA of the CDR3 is TGTGCCAGCTCACAGGGGGCTAACACTGAAGCTTTCTTT.

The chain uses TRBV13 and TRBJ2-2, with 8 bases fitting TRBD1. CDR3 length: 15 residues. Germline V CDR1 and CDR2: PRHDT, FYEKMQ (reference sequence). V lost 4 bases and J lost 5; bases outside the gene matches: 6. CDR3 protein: CASSSDRERTGELFF. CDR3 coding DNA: TGTGCCAGCAGCTCGGACAGGGAACGAACCGGGGAGCTGTTTTTT.